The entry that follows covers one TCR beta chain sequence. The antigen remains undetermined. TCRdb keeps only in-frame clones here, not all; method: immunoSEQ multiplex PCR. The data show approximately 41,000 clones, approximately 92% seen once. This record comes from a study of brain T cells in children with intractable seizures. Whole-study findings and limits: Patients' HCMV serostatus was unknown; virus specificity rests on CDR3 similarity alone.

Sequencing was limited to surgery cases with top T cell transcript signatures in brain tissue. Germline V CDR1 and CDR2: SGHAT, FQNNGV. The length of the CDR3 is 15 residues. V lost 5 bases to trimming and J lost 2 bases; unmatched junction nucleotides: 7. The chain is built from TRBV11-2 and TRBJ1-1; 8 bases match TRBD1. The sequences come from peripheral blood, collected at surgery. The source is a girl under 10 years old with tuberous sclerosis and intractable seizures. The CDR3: CASSKPGGGNTEAFF. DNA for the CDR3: TGTGCCAGCAGCAAACCAGGGGGCGGAAACACTGAAGCTTTCTTT. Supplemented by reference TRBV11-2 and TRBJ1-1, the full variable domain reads EAGVAQSPRYKIIEKRQSVAFWCNPISGHATLYWYQQILGQGPKLLIQFQNNGVVDDSQLPKDRFSAERLKGVDSTLKIQPAKLEDSAVYLCASSKPGGGNTEAFFGQGTRLTVV.